This TCR beta chain derives from a study of blood T cell repertoires in COVID-19. At the level of the study: Sites in the United States, Italy and Spain provided acute and convalescent COVID-19 samples.

The J segment lost 5 bases and the V segment lost 0 bases, leaving 5 bases of the junction unmatched. In germline, CDR1 is SGHRS, CDR2 YFSETQ. CDR3 length: 15 amino acids. Here immunoSEQ multiplex PCR was the method, and the copy in TCRdb shows in-frame clones only, minus some. Of about 82,000 clones detected, 81% appear once; the ten largest clones hold approximately 44%. This chain connects TRBV5-1 to TRBJ2-7; 10 bases map to TRBD1. The TCR originated in a man at least 80 years old with acute or convalescent COVID-19. Sample: peripheral blood. Here the CDR3 DNA reads TGCGCCAGCAGCTTGGCGCGACAGGGGGCGAACGAGCAGTACTTC. It translates to CASSLARQGANEQYF.